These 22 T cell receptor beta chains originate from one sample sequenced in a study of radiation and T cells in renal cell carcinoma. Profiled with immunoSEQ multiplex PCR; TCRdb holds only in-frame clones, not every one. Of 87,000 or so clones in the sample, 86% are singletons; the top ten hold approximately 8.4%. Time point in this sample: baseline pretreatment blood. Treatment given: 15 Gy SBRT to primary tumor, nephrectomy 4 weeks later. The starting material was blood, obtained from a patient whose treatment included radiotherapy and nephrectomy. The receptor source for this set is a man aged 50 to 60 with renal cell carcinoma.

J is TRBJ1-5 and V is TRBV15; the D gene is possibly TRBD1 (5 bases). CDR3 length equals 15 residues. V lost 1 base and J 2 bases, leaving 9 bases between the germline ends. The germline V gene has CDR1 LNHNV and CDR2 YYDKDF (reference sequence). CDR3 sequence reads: CATSRVQGRNQPQHF. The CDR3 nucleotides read TGTGCCACCAGCAGAGTCCAGGGTCGCAATCAGCCCCAGCATTTT.

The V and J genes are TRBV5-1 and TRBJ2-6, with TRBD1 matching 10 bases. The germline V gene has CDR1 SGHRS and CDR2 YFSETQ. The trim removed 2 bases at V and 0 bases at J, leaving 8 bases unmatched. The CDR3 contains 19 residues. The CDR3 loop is CASSLISGQGSSGANVLTF. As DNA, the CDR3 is TGCGCCAGCAGCTTAATCTCGGGACAGGGGAGCTCTGGGGCCAACGTCCTGACTTTC. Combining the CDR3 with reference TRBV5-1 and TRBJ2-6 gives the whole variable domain KAGVTQTPRYLIKTRGQQVTLSCSPISGHRSVSWYQQTPGQGLQFLFEYFSETQRNKGNFPGRFSGRQFSNSRSEMNVSTLELGDSALYLCASSLISGQGSSGANVLTFGAGSRLTVL.

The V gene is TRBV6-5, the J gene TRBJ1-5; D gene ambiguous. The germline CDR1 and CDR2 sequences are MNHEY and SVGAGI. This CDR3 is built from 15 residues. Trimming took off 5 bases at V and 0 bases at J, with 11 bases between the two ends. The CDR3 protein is CASSPPEVSNQPQHF. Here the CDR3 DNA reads TGTGCCAGCAGTCCCCCCGAGGTTAGCAATCAGCCCCAGCATTTT.

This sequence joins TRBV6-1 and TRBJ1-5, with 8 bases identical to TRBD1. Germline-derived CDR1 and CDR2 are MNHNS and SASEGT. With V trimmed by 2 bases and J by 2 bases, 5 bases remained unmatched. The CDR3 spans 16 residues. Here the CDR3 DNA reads TGTGCCAGCAGTGAACAGGGGGCAGAGGGCAATCAGCCCCAGCATTTT. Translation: CASSEQGAEGNQPQHF.

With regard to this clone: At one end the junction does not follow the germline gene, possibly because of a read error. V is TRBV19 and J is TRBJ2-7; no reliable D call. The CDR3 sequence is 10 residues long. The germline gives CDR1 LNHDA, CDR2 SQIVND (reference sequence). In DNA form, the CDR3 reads TGCCGCCCCCCGCCCTACGAGCAGTACTTC. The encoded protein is CRPPPYEQYF. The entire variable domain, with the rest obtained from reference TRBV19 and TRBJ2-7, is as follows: DGGITQSPKYLFRKEGQNVTLSCEQNLNHDAMYWYRQDPGQGLRLIYYSQIVNDFQKGDIAEGYSVSREKKESFPLTVTSAQKNPTAFYLCRPPPYEQYFGPGTRLTVT.

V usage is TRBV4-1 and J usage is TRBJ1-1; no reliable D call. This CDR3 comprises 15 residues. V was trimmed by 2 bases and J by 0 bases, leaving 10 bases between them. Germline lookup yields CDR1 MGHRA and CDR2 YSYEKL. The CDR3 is CASSQPWTVNTEAFF. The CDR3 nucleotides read TGCGCCAGCAGCCAACCATGGACTGTGAACACTGAAGCTTTCTTT.

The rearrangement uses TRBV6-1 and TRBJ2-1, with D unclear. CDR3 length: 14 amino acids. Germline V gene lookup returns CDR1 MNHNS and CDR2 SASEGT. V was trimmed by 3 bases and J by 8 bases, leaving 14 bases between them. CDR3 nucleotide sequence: TGTGCCAGCAGTGAGCCCGGGTGGTTTGATGAGCAGTTCTTC. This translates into CASSEPGWFDEQFF.

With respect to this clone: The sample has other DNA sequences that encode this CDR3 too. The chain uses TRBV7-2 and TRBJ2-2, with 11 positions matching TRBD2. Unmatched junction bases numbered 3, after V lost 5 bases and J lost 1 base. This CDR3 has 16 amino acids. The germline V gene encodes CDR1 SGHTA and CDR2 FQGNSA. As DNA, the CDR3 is TGTGCCAGCAGCCCGCTAGCGGGGGGGAACACCGGGGAGCTGTTTTTT. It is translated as CASSPLAGGNTGELFF. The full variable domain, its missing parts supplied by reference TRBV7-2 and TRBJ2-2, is GAGVSQSPSNKVTEKGKDVELRCDPISGHTALYWYRQSLGQGLEFLIYFQGNSAPDKSGLPSDRFSAERTGGSVSTLTIQRTQQEDSAVYLCASSPLAGGNTGELFFGEGSRLTVL.

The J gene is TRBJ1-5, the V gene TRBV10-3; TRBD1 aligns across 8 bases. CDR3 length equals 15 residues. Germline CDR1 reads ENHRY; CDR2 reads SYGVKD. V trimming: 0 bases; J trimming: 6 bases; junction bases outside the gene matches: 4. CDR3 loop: CAISESHRGTQPQHF. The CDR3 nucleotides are TGTGCCATCAGTGAGTCTCACAGGGGGACTCAGCCCCAGCATTTT.

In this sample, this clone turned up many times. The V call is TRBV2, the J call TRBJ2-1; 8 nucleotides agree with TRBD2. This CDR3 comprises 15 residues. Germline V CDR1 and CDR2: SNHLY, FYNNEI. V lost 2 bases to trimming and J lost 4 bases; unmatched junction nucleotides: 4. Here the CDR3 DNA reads TGTGCCAGCAGTGAACAACTAGCGGATTACAATGAGCAGTTCTTC. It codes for CASSEQLADYNEQFF.

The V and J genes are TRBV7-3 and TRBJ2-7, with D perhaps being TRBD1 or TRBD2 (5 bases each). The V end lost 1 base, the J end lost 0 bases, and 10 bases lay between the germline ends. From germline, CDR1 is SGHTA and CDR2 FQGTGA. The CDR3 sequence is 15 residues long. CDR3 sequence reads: CASSLRDGSSYEQYF. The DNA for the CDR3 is TGTGCCAGCAGCTTAAGGGACGGCAGCTCCTACGAGCAGTACTTC. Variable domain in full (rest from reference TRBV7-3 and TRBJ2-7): GAGVSQTPSNKVTEKGKYVELRCDPISGHTALYWYRQSLGQGPEFLIYFQGTGAADDSGLPNDRFFAVRPEGSVSTLKIQRTERGDSAVYLCASSLRDGSSYEQYFGPGTRLTVT.

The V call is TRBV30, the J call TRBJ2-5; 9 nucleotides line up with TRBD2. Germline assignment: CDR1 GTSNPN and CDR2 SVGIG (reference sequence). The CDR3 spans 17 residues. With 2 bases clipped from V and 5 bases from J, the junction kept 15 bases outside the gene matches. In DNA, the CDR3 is TGTGCCTGGAGTTCGGCCAGTAGCGGGGGCCCTTATGAGACCCAGTACTTC. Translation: CAWSSASSGGPYETQYF.

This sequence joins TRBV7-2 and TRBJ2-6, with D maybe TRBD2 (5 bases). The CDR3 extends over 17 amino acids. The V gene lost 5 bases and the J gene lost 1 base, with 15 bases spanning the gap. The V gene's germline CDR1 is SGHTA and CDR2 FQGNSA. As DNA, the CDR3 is TGTGCCAGCAGCCACATTTTGGGCGGGTCTGGGGCCAACGTCCTGACTTTC. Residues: CASSHILGGSGANVLTF.

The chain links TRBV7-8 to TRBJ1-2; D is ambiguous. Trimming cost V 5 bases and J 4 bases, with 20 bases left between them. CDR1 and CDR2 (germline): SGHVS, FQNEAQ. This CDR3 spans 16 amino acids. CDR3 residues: CASSLEGPTPAYGYTF. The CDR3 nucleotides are TGTGCCAGCAGCCTGGAGGGCCCGACCCCGGCCTATGGCTACACCTTC.

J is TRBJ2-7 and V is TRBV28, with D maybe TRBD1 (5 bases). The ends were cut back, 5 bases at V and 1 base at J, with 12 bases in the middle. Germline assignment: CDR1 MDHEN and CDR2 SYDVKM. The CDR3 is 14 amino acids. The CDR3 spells CASSPPPGSYEQYF. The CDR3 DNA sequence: TGTGCCAGCAGTCCTCCCCCAGGGTCCTACGAGCAGTACTTC.

The CDR3 nucleotides read TGCGCCAGCATTGCCAGCGGGAGCTCAAATGAGCAGTTCTTC. It codes for CASIASGSSNEQFF. This chain uses TRBV10-2 with TRBJ2-1, with 8 bases aligning to TRBD2. With 7 bases clipped from V and 7 bases from J, the junction kept 9 bases outside the gene matches. Germline values: CDR1 WSHSY, CDR2 SAAADI. The CDR3 runs 14 residues.

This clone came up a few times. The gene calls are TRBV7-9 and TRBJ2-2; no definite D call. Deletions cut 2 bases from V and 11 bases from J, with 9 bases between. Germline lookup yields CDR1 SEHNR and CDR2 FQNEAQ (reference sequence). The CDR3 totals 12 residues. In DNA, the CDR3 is TGTGCCAGCAGCTTACGACCCACAGAGCTGTTTTTT. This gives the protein CASSLRPTELFF.

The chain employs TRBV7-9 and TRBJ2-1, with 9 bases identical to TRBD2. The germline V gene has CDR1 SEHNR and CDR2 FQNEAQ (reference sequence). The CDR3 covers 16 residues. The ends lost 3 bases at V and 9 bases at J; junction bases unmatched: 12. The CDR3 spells CASSFQPAGGPVEQFF. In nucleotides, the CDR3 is TGTGCCAGCAGCTTTCAGCCCGCGGGGGGGCCGGTTGAGCAGTTCTTC.

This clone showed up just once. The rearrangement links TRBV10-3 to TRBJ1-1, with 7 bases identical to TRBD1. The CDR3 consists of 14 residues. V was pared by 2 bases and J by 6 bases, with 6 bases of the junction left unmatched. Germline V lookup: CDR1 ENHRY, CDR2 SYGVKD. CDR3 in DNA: TGTGCCATCAGTGAGGACAGGGCGGACGCTGAAGCTTTCTTT. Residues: CAISEDRADAEAFF.

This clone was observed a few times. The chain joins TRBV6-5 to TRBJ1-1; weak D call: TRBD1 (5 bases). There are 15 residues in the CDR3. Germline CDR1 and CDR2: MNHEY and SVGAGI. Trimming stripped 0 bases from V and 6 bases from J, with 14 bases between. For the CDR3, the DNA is TGTGCCAGCAGTTACTCTTTCGGGGCAGGCGCTGAAGCTTTCTTT. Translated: CASSYSFGAGAEAFF.

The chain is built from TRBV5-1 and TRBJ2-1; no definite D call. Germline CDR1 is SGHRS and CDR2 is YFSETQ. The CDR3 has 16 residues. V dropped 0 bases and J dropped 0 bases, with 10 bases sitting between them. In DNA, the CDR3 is TGCGCCAGCAGCTTGGGTTCGATAACCTCCTACAATGAGCAGTTCTTC. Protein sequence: CASSLGSITSYNEQFF.

The CDR3 DNA reads TGTGCCAGCCTCAAGGGGAATGAGCAGTTCTTC. It yields the protein CASLKGNEQFF. The chain combines TRBV2 with TRBJ2-1, with a tentative D call TRBD1 (5 bases). The CDR3 consists of 11 residues. Germline V lookup: CDR1 SNHLY, CDR2 FYNNEI. Trimming stripped 8 bases from V and 7 bases from J, with 9 bases between.